This T cell receptor beta chain was sequenced during a study of Ad26.COV2.S vaccination and SARS-CoV-2 variants. CDR3 length equals 18 residues. The trim removed 4 bases at V and 5 bases at J, leaving 20 bases unmatched. Germline lookup yields CDR1 SGHRS and CDR2 YFSETQ. TCRdb's copy holds only in-frame clones and misses some; the assay was immunoSEQ multiplex PCR. The repertoire consists of 410,000 or so clones, with around 92% occurring once and the leading ten covering under 2%. This sample's treatment: roughly 18 received Ad26.COV2.S at low or high dose, single or two shots; roughly five received placebo; per-sample allocation not given. Samples came from day 63 after the first vaccine or placebo injection.

The chain links TRBV5-1 to TRBJ1-2; 7 bases are a match to TRBD1. The sequence derives from a person aged 18-60 years who received the Ad26.COV2.S COVID-19 vaccine or a placebo. The sequencing here drew on peripheral blood, taken in a trial of Ad26.COV2.S vaccine versus placebo. Written as DNA, the CDR3 is TGCGCCAGCAGCCGACAACCGGGACAGACGTTAGATACTTATGGCTACACCTTC. Its protein product is CASSRQPGQTLDTYGYTF.